This TCR beta chain derives from a study of T cells in Graves' hyperthyroidism and ophthalmopathy. Study in general: At initial diagnosis, before any treatment had begun, peripheral blood was obtained.

Amplification yielded TCR beta CDR3 regions, with RNA transcripts as the source. RT-PCR in the first round (using the HTBI primer set) targeted the TCR CDR3. TCRdb reprocessed the multiplex PCR reads with MiXCR, giving one entry per CDR3 protein. The sample holds about 520,000 distinct CDR3 sequences; less than 25% are singletons and the top ten take around 11%. Trimming pared 6 bases from V and 4 bases from J, leaving 15 bases between. CDR1 and CDR2 from the germline V gene are MNHNS and SASEGT. The CDR3 runs to 14 residues. Study-level points and caveats: A model of 13 V-J pairs discriminated ophthalmopathy from stable hyperthyroidism. The model made its ophthalmopathy prediction, and onset followed a median approximately 6 months later.

As concerns this clonotype: Its target is unknown.

This chain joins TRBV6-1 and TRBJ1-1; a possible D gene is TRBD1 (6 bases). This TCR derives from a woman between 25 and 40 years old with Graves' ophthalmopathy. Sequencing input: blood. The CDR3 nucleotides are TGTGCCAGCAGGCCCGGGACACACGCCACTGAAGCTTTCTTT. Protein product: CASRPGTHATEAFF.